This T cell receptor (beta chain) appears in the sequencing data of a study of control samples from healthy donors and cancer patients. V was shortened by 1 base and J by 7 bases, with 6 bases between the two germline ends. Germline V CDR1 and CDR2: SGHDT, YYEEEE. The CDR3 runs to 12 residues. The protocol was immunoSEQ multiplex PCR, while the TCRdb copy is restricted to in-frame clones and leaves out a portion. The sample lists tens of thousands of clones, about 90% occurring once. Sequenced input: PBMCs. The chain links TRBV5-6 to TRBJ2-1; maybe TRBD1 (5 bases). This TCR derives from a middle-aged man with head and neck cancer. CDR3 in DNA: TGTGCCAGCAGCTTGACAGGAAATGAGCAGTTCTTC. Amino acids: CASSLTGNEQFF.